The rows below give T cell receptor beta chains drawn from one sample of a study of T cell changes during pregnancy in multiple sclerosis. Profiled with immunoSEQ multiplex PCR; TCRdb holds only in-frame clones, not every one. The sample has 40,000 to 60,000 clones; roughly 90% are singletons. The sample in question was CD4+ T cells from peripheral blood mononuclear cells, obtained after pregnancy. Source of these receptors: a female donor with multiple sclerosis, enrolled in a pregnancy study. The CDR3 runs from the conserved cysteine through the conserved F or W. A D gene is named only where the DNA matches it firmly. Only part of the rows carry a size: once, few, many, or a class if the clone is expanded.

j_call: TRBJ2-1
v_call: TRBV6-5
clone_size: -
d_call: TRBD2
cdr3_nt: TGTGCCAGCAGTTCCCCCGGGACTAGCGGGCGGGATGAGCAGTTCTTC
cdr3_aa: CASSSPGTSGRDEQFF

j_call: TRBJ2-1
v_call: TRBV28
clone_size: -
d_call: -
cdr3_nt: TGTGCCAGCAGTCTACAGGGTGGTCGGTGGAATGAGCAGTTCTTC
cdr3_aa: CASSLQGGRWNEQFF

j_call: TRBJ1-1
v_call: TRBV14
clone_size: -
d_call: -
cdr3_nt: TGTGCCAGCAGCCAACGCACCGGTACTGAAGCTTTCTTT
cdr3_aa: CASSQRTGTEAFF

j_call: TRBJ1-3
v_call: TRBV10-2
clone_size: -
d_call: -
cdr3_nt: TGCGCCAGCAGTGAGTCGTTGCTCGCGGGGGGCCAAGACACCATATATTTT
cdr3_aa: CASSESLLAGGQDTIYF

j_call: TRBJ1-1
v_call: TRBV9
clone_size: -
d_call: -
cdr3_nt: TGTGCCAGCAGCGTACGGAGTGACACTGAAGCTTTCTTT
cdr3_aa: CASSVRSDTEAFF

j_call: TRBJ2-7
v_call: TRBV11-3
clone_size: -
d_call: TRBD2
cdr3_nt: TGTGCCAGCAGCTCCCCCGCGGGAGGGCACTACGAGCAGTACTTC
cdr3_aa: CASSSPAGGHYEQYF

j_call: TRBJ2-7
v_call: TRBV18
clone_size: once
d_call: -
cdr3_nt: TGTGCCAGCTCACCGTGGGGGGATCCCTACGAGCAGTACTTC
cdr3_aa: CASSPWGDPYEQYF

j_call: TRBJ2-7
v_call: TRBV27
clone_size: -
d_call: TRBD2
cdr3_nt: TGTGCCAGCAGTTTACGGATTAATGGGCTAGCGGGAAGGGAGCAGTACTTC
cdr3_aa: CASSLRINGLAGREQYF

j_call: TRBJ1-1
v_call: TRBV9
clone_size: -
d_call: -
cdr3_nt: TGTGCCAGCAGCGTAGGCGGAGTTCTCACTGAAGCTTTCTTT
cdr3_aa: CASSVGGVLTEAFF

j_call: TRBJ2-3
v_call: TRBV6-5
clone_size: -
d_call: TRBD2
cdr3_nt: TGTGCCAGCAGTTACTCAGGGACTAGCGGGAGGGCTTCAAAGTATTTT
cdr3_aa: CASSYSGTSGRASKYF

j_call: TRBJ1-2
v_call: TRBV18
clone_size: -
d_call: -
cdr3_nt: TGTGCCAGCTCACCAGAAGCCTATGGCTACACCTTC
cdr3_aa: CASSPEAYGYTF

j_call: TRBJ2-7
v_call: TRBV4-3
clone_size: -
d_call: TRBD1
cdr3_nt: TGCGCCAGCAGTGGGCAGGGGGCGCGGGAGCAGTACTTC
cdr3_aa: CASSGQGAREQYF

j_call: TRBJ1-1
v_call: TRBV5-4
clone_size: -
d_call: TRBD1
cdr3_nt: TGTGCCAGCAGCTTGCCGCAGGGGGCGACTGAAGCTTTCTTT
cdr3_aa: CASSLPQGATEAFF

j_call: TRBJ2-7
v_call: TRBV28
clone_size: -
d_call: -
cdr3_nt: TGTGCCAGCAGTTCCCCAGGAGGGAGAGGGTGGGAGCAGTACTTC
cdr3_aa: CASSSPGGRGWEQYF

j_call: TRBJ1-2
v_call: TRBV7-2
clone_size: once
d_call: TRBD1
cdr3_nt: TGTGCCAGCAGCTTAGTCCCAGGGGGCAATGGCTACACCTTC
cdr3_aa: CASSLVPGGNGYTF

j_call: TRBJ1-5
v_call: TRBV27
clone_size: -
d_call: TRBD1
cdr3_nt: TGTGCCAGCAGTCCAGGGACAGGGACCCTACCCCAGCATTTT
cdr3_aa: CASSPGTGTLPQHF

j_call: TRBJ2-3
v_call: TRBV5-1
clone_size: once
d_call: -
cdr3_nt: TGCGCCAGCAGCTTGCCTGGACAGAGATCCACAGATACGCAGTATTTT
cdr3_aa: CASSLPGQRSTDTQYF

j_call: TRBJ2-7
v_call: TRBV6-5
clone_size: -
d_call: TRBD2
cdr3_nt: TGTGCCAGCAGATCTAGCGGGAGTCCCCACGAGCAGTACTTC
cdr3_aa: CASRSSGSPHEQYF

j_call: TRBJ1-1
v_call: TRBV9
clone_size: -
d_call: TRBD1
cdr3_nt: TGTGCCAGCAGTACACAGGGGATTGGCACTGAAGCTTTCTTT
cdr3_aa: CASSTQGIGTEAFF

j_call: TRBJ2-1
v_call: TRBV4-2
clone_size: -
d_call: -
cdr3_nt: TGTGCCAGCAGCCAAGGAAATTCGGGTTCGTTCAATGAGCAGTTCTTC
cdr3_aa: CASSQGNSGSFNEQFF

j_call: TRBJ2-5
v_call: TRBV9
clone_size: -
d_call: TRBD2
cdr3_nt: TGTGCCAGCAGCCCCCGGGTGACGGGAGGGCCGGGAGAGACCCAGTACTTC
cdr3_aa: CASSPRVTGGPGETQYF

j_call: TRBJ1-1
v_call: TRBV27
clone_size: -
d_call: -
cdr3_nt: TGTGCCAGCACCGATGGGGGCTTTAACACTGAAGCTTTCTTT
cdr3_aa: CASTDGGFNTEAFF

j_call: TRBJ2-5
v_call: TRBV21-1
clone_size: -
d_call: -
cdr3_nt: TGTGCCAGCGGGACCGTAGAAAATAGCGGGAGGGGGGGAGAGACCCAGTACTTC
cdr3_aa: CASGTVENSGRGGETQYF

j_call: TRBJ2-1
v_call: TRBV30
clone_size: -
d_call: TRBD2
cdr3_nt: TGTGCCTGGAGTGGAATTAGCGGGAGGGCCAGAGAGCAGTTCTTC
cdr3_aa: CAWSGISGRAREQFF

j_call: TRBJ2-7
v_call: TRBV29-1
clone_size: -
d_call: TRBD2
cdr3_nt: TGCAGCGCCGGGGGGGGCGGGAGCTCCTACGAGCAGTACTTC
cdr3_aa: CSAGGGGSSYEQYF

j_call: TRBJ2-2
v_call: TRBV2
clone_size: -
d_call: TRBD2
cdr3_nt: TGTGCCAGCAGTGAAGGAACTAGCGGGAGGGCACTGATCGGGGAGCTGTTTTTT
cdr3_aa: CASSEGTSGRALIGELFF

j_call: TRBJ1-2
v_call: TRBV19
clone_size: -
d_call: TRBD1
cdr3_nt: TGTGCCAGTAGAGAAAGGGACAGAAACTATGGCTACACCTTC
cdr3_aa: CASRERDRNYGYTF

j_call: TRBJ1-4
v_call: TRBV28
clone_size: -
d_call: TRBD1
cdr3_nt: TGTGCCAGCAGTATGACAGGGGTGGTATTAACTAATGAAAAACTGTTTTTT
cdr3_aa: CASSMTGVVLTNEKLFF

j_call: TRBJ2-5
v_call: TRBV7-2
clone_size: -
d_call: TRBD2
cdr3_nt: TGTGCCAGCAGCTTACTAGCGGGAGTACAGGAGACCCAGTACTTC
cdr3_aa: CASSLLAGVQETQYF

j_call: TRBJ1-3
v_call: TRBV18
clone_size: -
d_call: -
cdr3_nt: TGTGCCAGCTCACCAACGGGGGACACCATATATTTT
cdr3_aa: CASSPTGDTIYF

j_call: TRBJ1-2
v_call: TRBV5-6
clone_size: once
d_call: -
cdr3_nt: TGTGCCAGCAGCTTGGCGGGAGGGCTGAACTATGGCTACACCTTC
cdr3_aa: CASSLAGGLNYGYTF

j_call: TRBJ2-5
v_call: TRBV28
clone_size: -
d_call: TRBD2
cdr3_nt: TGTGCCAGCAGTTTGGGGGTAGCGGGGTTCCAAGAGACCCAGTACTTC
cdr3_aa: CASSLGVAGFQETQYF

j_call: TRBJ2-1
v_call: TRBV5-6
clone_size: -
d_call: TRBD2
cdr3_nt: TGTGCCAGCAGCCGGGGACTAGCGGGATATCCTGAGCAGTTCTTC
cdr3_aa: CASSRGLAGYPEQFF

j_call: TRBJ1-1
v_call: TRBV7-2
clone_size: -
d_call: -
cdr3_nt: TGTGCCAGCAGCTCCGGGTTAAACACTGAAGCTTTCTTT
cdr3_aa: CASSSGLNTEAFF

j_call: TRBJ1-1
v_call: TRBV19
clone_size: -
d_call: -
cdr3_nt: TGTGCCAGTAGTCGGGACTGGAACACTGAAGCTTTCTTT
cdr3_aa: CASSRDWNTEAFF

j_call: TRBJ1-1
v_call: TRBV27
clone_size: many
d_call: TRBD1
cdr3_nt: TGTGCCAGCAGTCCGACCGGAGGGGGCCCTCCAAGTGAGAACACTGAAGCTTTCTTT
cdr3_aa: CASSPTGGGPPSENTEAFF

j_call: TRBJ2-6
v_call: TRBV6-1
clone_size: -
d_call: -
cdr3_nt: TGTGCCAGCAGGACAGCCTTGGGCGGGGCCAACGTCCTGACTTTC
cdr3_aa: CASRTALGGANVLTF

j_call: TRBJ2-1
v_call: TRBV25-1
clone_size: -
d_call: TRBD1
cdr3_nt: TGTGCCAGCAGTGGGGAGAAGACAGGGGCTACCTACAATGAGCAGTTCTTC
cdr3_aa: CASSGEKTGATYNEQFF

j_call: TRBJ2-1
v_call: TRBV28
clone_size: -
d_call: TRBD1
cdr3_nt: TGTGCCAGCAGTTTGGCCGGGACAGGGACAAATGAGCAGTTCTTC
cdr3_aa: CASSLAGTGTNEQFF

j_call: TRBJ2-3
v_call: TRBV9
clone_size: -
d_call: TRBD2
cdr3_nt: TGTGCCAGCAGCGCCGGCGCTAGCGGGCTAACAGATACGCAGTATTTT
cdr3_aa: CASSAGASGLTDTQYF

j_call: TRBJ1-4
v_call: TRBV7-2
clone_size: -
d_call: -
cdr3_nt: TGTGCCAGCAGCTTAGGCACAGGGATTGCTGAAAAACTGTTTTTT
cdr3_aa: CASSLGTGIAEKLFF

j_call: TRBJ1-5
v_call: TRBV19
clone_size: -
d_call: -
cdr3_nt: TGTGCCAGTAGTCCGGGACTGGGTCAGCCCCAGCATTTT
cdr3_aa: CASSPGLGQPQHF

j_call: TRBJ2-7
v_call: TRBV7-9
clone_size: -
d_call: TRBD1
cdr3_nt: TGTGCCAGCAGCTTAGAGGGGACAGGGAATTTACACGAGCAGTACTTC
cdr3_aa: CASSLEGTGNLHEQYF

j_call: TRBJ2-1
v_call: TRBV5-1
clone_size: once
d_call: -
cdr3_nt: TGCGCCAGCAGCTCTGACGGGGGTGGGTACAATGAGCAGTTCTTC
cdr3_aa: CASSSDGGGYNEQFF

j_call: TRBJ2-2
v_call: TRBV6-6
clone_size: -
d_call: -
cdr3_nt: TGTGCCAGCAGTTACAAGGAGACGGGGGAGCTGTTTTTT
cdr3_aa: CASSYKETGELFF

j_call: TRBJ1-1
v_call: TRBV7-9
clone_size: -
d_call: -
cdr3_nt: TGTGCCAGCAGCTCACCACAAACTATGAACACTGAAGCTTTCTTT
cdr3_aa: CASSSPQTMNTEAFF

j_call: TRBJ2-3
v_call: TRBV9
clone_size: -
d_call: -
cdr3_nt: TGTGCCAGCAGCGTAGTCCCTAGCGGCACAGATACGCAGTATTTT
cdr3_aa: CASSVVPSGTDTQYF

j_call: TRBJ2-7
v_call: TRBV29-1
clone_size: -
d_call: -
cdr3_nt: TGCAGCGTCTCGGGACTGTTCTCCTACGAGCAGTACTTC
cdr3_aa: CSVSGLFSYEQYF

j_call: TRBJ1-5
v_call: TRBV28
clone_size: -
d_call: -
cdr3_nt: TGTGCCAGCAGATCTGGCAATCAGCCCCAGCATTTT
cdr3_aa: CASRSGNQPQHF